A single sample gave rise to the 21 T cell receptor beta chains below, sequenced in a study of blood T cell repertoires in COVID-19 (TCRdb year 2020). The method was the immunoSEQ multiplex PCR assay. TCRdb mirrors the immuneACCESS table, restricted to in-frame sequences. Some clones are absent from its copies; in checked studies, under half trace to an unresolved V gene, and the reason for the others is unknown. The sample includes roughly 75,000 clones, with almost 85% observed a single time. The top ten clonotypes cover 9.6% of the sample. The specimen was peripheral blood. These TCRs come from a man aged 45 to 65 with COVID-19, enrolled during active disease.

In this sample, this clone turned up once. The chain joins TRBV19 to TRBJ1-4; TRBD1 matches at 8 bases. The CDR3 consists of 15 residues. From germline, CDR1 is LNHDA and CDR2 SQIVND (reference sequence). V trimming: 5 bases; J trimming: 5 bases; junction bases outside the gene matches: 7. The CDR3 protein is CASSGRQGPNEKLFF. The CDR3, as DNA: TGTGCCAGTAGTGGGAGACAGGGGCCAAATGAAAAACTGTTTTTT.

This clone was detected only a few times. The chain uses TRBV29-1 and TRBJ1-2; 12 nucleotides line up with TRBD1. The V gene end was trimmed by 7 bases and the J gene end by 8 bases; junction bases not matched to a gene: 14. The germline V gene has CDR1 SQVTM and CDR2 ANQGSEA. The CDR3 is 15 residues long. The CDR3 reads CSAELGTGGAQGYTF. The CDR3 DNA reads as TGCAGCGCGGAACTCGGGACAGGGGGCGCCCAGGGCTACACCTTC.

J is TRBJ2-1 and V is TRBV19; 10 nucleotides line up with TRBD2. Germline V gene sequence: CDR1 LNHDA, CDR2 SQIVND (reference sequence). The length of the CDR3 is 15 residues. V dropped 5 bases and J dropped 4; count of bases not matched to a gene: 5. The chain's CDR3 is CASSFTSGVYNEQFF. CDR3 sequence (DNA): TGTGCCAGTAGTTTTACTAGCGGGGTTTACAATGAGCAGTTCTTC.

This chain links TRBV9 with TRBJ2-3; D ambiguous. The CDR3 spans 14 residues. Germline V gene sequence: CDR1 SGDLS, CDR2 YYNGEE. The V end lost 4 bases, the J end lost 0 bases, and 9 bases lay between the germline ends. This CDR3 is CASSPRVSTDTQYF. The CDR3 nucleotides read TGTGCCAGCAGCCCCCGGGTTAGCACAGATACGCAGTATTTT.

Concerning this clone: The junction differs from germline at one of its ends, possibly a read error. The V and J genes are TRBV7-6 and TRBJ1-2; D unclear. The CDR3 is made up of 15 amino acids. The germline CDR1 and CDR2 sequences are SGHVS and FNYEAQ. The CDR3 DNA is TGTGCCAGCAGCCTAGCCCCAGCGAGACCATATGGCTACACCTTC. The encoded protein is CASSLAPARPYGYTF.

The rearrangement uses TRBV5-6 and TRBJ2-2; D is uncertain. The CDR3 sequence is 19 residues long. V lost 0 bases, J lost 0 bases, and 18 bases lay in between. Germline values: CDR1 SGHDT, CDR2 YYEEEE. CDR3 loop: CASSLGPYTKSTNTGELFF. CDR3 DNA sequence: TGTGCCAGCAGCTTGGGGCCGTACACAAAAAGTACGAACACCGGGGAGCTGTTTTTT.

The chain uses TRBV7-9 and TRBJ1-1, with D unresolved. V was trimmed by 1 base and J by 4 bases, leaving 10 bases between them. This CDR3 region has 14 residues. In germline, CDR1 is SEHNR, CDR2 FQNEAQ (reference sequence). CDR3 DNA: TGTGCCAGCAGCTTAGACCCTCCAGGCACTGAAGCTTTCTTT. It yields the protein CASSLDPPGTEAFF.

This clone showed up many times. The V and J genes are TRBV3-1 (or the pseudogene TRBV3-2) and TRBJ1-1; 7 bases map to TRBD1. Germline V gene sequence: CDR1 LGHDT, CDR2 YNNKEL (reference sequence). There are 17 residues in the CDR3. Trimming removed 6 bases from V and 4 bases from J; junction bases left unmatched: 17. CDR3 residues: CASSPRGGTGVGTEAFF. In DNA form, the CDR3 reads TGTGCCAGCAGTCCGAGAGGGGGCACCGGGGTGGGCACTGAAGCTTTCTTT.

The chain joins TRBV18 to TRBJ1-1, with 10 bases lining up with TRBD1. CDR1 and CDR2 from the germline V gene are KGHSH and LQKENI. This CDR3 is built from 16 residues. J gave up 1 base and V 3 bases, and 5 bases lay outside the gene matches. CDR3 coding DNA: TGTGCCAGCTCACCCCTAGGGGACAGGGGGAACACTGAAGCTTTCTTT. Amino acids: CASSPLGDRGNTEAFF.

The chain combines TRBV2 with TRBJ2-1; perhaps TRBD1 as D (6 bases). The germline CDR1 and CDR2 sequences are SNHLY and FYNNEI. Trimming cost V 11 bases and J 4 bases, with 18 bases left between them. This CDR3 has 14 amino acids. The CDR3 nucleotides read TGTGCCGGAGCAGGGGCAGTTAAATACAATGAGCAGTTCTTC. Amino acid sequence: CAGAGAVKYNEQFF.

This clone appeared a single time. This chain uses TRBV24-1 with TRBJ2-1; D is ambiguous. Germline V gene lookup returns CDR1 KGHDR and CDR2 SFDVKD. The V gene lost 3 bases and the J gene lost 4 bases, with 9 bases spanning the gap. The CDR3 is made up of 14 amino acids. The CDR3 DNA follows: TGTGCCACCAGTGATCGTGGGCTTTACAATGAGCAGTTCTTC. Encoded protein: CATSDRGLYNEQFF.

CDR3 sequence (DNA): TGTGCCAGCAGCCGCACGACAGGGGTATATGGCTACACCTTC. The encoded protein is CASSRTTGVYGYTF. The chain is built from TRBV7-2 and TRBJ1-2, with 8 bases fitting TRBD1. The CDR3 is 14 amino acids. Germline loops: CDR1 SGHTA, CDR2 FQGNSA. With 5 bases clipped from V and 5 bases from J, the junction kept 7 bases outside the gene matches.

This clone was counted a few times. The chain couples TRBV7-6 to TRBJ2-7, with 10 bases fitting TRBD2. Losses at the gene ends were 5 bases for V and 3 bases for J; bases not matched to a gene: 4. Germline V gene sequence: CDR1 SGHVS, CDR2 FNYEAQ. The CDR3 has 14 amino acids. In DNA, the CDR3 is TGTGCCAGCAGCCCCGCTAGCGGGGGCTACGAGCAGTACTTC. Its protein product is CASSPASGGYEQYF.

The V call is TRBV19, the J call TRBJ1-1, with 10 bases that match TRBD1. The CDR3 extends over 15 amino acids. Unmatched junction bases numbered 5, after V lost 7 bases and J lost 0 bases. CDR1 LNHDA and CDR2 SQIVND come from the germline V gene (reference sequence). The CDR3 DNA reads TGTGCCAGTAACAGACAGGGGGCCATGAACACTGAAGCTTTCTTT. It encodes CASNRQGAMNTEAFF.

This chain connects TRBV5-4 to TRBJ1-1, with D tentatively TRBD1 (5 bases). The CDR3 has 16 residues. The V gene lost 3 bases and the J gene lost 3 bases, with 18 bases spanning the gap. Per the germline V gene, CDR1 is SGHNT and CDR2 is YYREEE (reference sequence). In DNA, the CDR3 is TGTGCCAGCAGCTCAACCTACCGGGGGGGTTACACTGAAGCTTTCTTT. Protein product: CASSSTYRGGYTEAFF. The whole variable domain, remainder taken from reference TRBV5-4 and TRBJ1-1, is ETGVTQSPTHLIKTRGQQVTLRCSSQSGHNTVSWYQQALGQGPQFIFQYYREEENGRGNFPPRFSGLQFPNYSSELNVNALELDDSALYLCASSSTYRGGYTEAFFGQGTRLTVV.

This chain uses TRBV6-6 with TRBJ1-2, with D tentatively TRBD1 (6 bases). The germline V gene encodes CDR1 MNHNY and CDR2 SVGAGI (reference sequence). V lost 5 bases and J 4 bases, leaving 11 bases between the germline ends. The CDR3 is 13 residues long. This CDR3 reads CASSPRQAYGYTF. CDR3 nucleotide sequence: TGTGCCAGCAGTCCCCGACAGGCCTATGGCTACACCTTC.

The rearrangement joins TRBV13 to TRBJ2-3; 7 nucleotides match TRBD2. Germline V lookup: CDR1 PRHDT, CDR2 FYEKMQ (reference sequence). V was clipped by 5 bases and J by 4 bases; unmatched bases: 9. The CDR3 is made up of 15 amino acids. CDR3 loop: CASSARTSGADTQYF. The DNA for the CDR3 is TGTGCCAGCAGCGCCCGGACTAGTGGGGCAGATACGCAGTATTTT. The complete variable domain, with remaining parts taken from reference TRBV13 and TRBJ2-3, reads AAGVIQSPRHLIKEKRETATLKCYPIPRHDTVYWYQQGPGQDPQFLISFYEKMQSDKGSIPDRFSAQQFSDYHSELNMSSLELGDSALYFCASSARTSGADTQYFGPGTRLTVL.

V is TRBV18 and J is TRBJ2-5; D may be TRBD1 (5 bases). There are 14 residues in the CDR3. Germline V gene sequence: CDR1 KGHSH, CDR2 LQKENI. V was shortened by 4 bases and J by 1 base, with 10 bases between the two germline ends. The CDR3 region has the DNA TGTGCCAGCTCACTTGCTAGGGGCCAAGAGACCCAGTACTTC. As protein: CASSLARGQETQYF.

CDR3 protein: CASSQDRGLAGGKGGELFF. Written as DNA, the CDR3 is TGTGCCAGCAGCCAAGATCGGGGACTAGCGGGAGGAAAGGGCGGGGAGCTGTTTTTT. This chain joins TRBV3-1 (or the pseudogene TRBV3-2) and TRBJ2-2; 15 nucleotides match TRBD2. The CDR3 totals 19 residues. Germline V CDR1 and CDR2: LGHDT, YNNKEL (reference sequence). Trimming at V came to 0 bases and at J to 7 bases, leaving 9 bases not matched to a gene.

This clone showed up just a few times. CDR3 protein: CASSQDGTGGTDTQYF. CDR3 nucleotides: TGCGCCAGCAGCCAAGATGGGACAGGGGGCACAGATACGCAGTATTTT. This rearrangement joins TRBV4-1 to TRBJ2-3, with 10 bases identical to TRBD1. Germline V lookup: CDR1 MGHRA, CDR2 YSYEKL. J was trimmed by 1 base and V by 0 bases; bases with no gene match: 1. The CDR3 loop spans 16 amino acids.

This rearrangement joins TRBV20-1 to TRBJ1-1; 9 nucleotides match TRBD1. Per germline, CDR1 DFQATT and CDR2 SNEGSKA (reference sequence). The CDR3 is 11 amino acids. The trim removed 3 bases at V and 10 bases at J, leaving 3 bases unmatched. The CDR3: CSASYRGRAFF. The CDR3 DNA follows: TGCAGTGCTAGTTACAGGGGGCGAGCTTTCTTT.